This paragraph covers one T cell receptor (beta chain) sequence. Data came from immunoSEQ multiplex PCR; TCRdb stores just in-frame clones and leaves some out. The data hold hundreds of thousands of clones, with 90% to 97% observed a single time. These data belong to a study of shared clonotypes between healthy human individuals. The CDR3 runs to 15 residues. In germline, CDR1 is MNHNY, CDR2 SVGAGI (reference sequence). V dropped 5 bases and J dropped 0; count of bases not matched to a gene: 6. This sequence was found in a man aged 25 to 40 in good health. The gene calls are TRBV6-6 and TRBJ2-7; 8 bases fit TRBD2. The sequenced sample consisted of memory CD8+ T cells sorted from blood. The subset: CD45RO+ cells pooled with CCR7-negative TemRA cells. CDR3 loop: CASSLLAGGSYEQYF. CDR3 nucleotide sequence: TGTGCCAGCAGTCTCCTAGCGGGCGGCTCCTACGAGCAGTACTTC.